This T cell receptor beta chain was found in a study of blood T cell repertoires in COVID-19. Generated by immunoSEQ multiplex PCR, the TCRdb table keeps only in-frame clones and is missing some. In the table there are roughly 75,000 clones, over 80% of which are singletons. The CDR3 contains 16 residues. V lost 1 base to trimming and J lost 10 bases, with 20 bases between them. Per germline, CDR1 GTSNPN and CDR2 SVGIG (reference sequence). V is TRBV30 and J is TRBJ1-6; D is ambiguous. Sequenced input: peripheral blood. This TCR was recovered from a middle-aged man with COVID-19, enrolled during active disease. The CDR3 bases are TGTGCCTGGAGTGCCGTTAAGACTGGAGGGCACTCACCCCTCCACTTT. This encodes CAWSAVKTGGHSPLHF.